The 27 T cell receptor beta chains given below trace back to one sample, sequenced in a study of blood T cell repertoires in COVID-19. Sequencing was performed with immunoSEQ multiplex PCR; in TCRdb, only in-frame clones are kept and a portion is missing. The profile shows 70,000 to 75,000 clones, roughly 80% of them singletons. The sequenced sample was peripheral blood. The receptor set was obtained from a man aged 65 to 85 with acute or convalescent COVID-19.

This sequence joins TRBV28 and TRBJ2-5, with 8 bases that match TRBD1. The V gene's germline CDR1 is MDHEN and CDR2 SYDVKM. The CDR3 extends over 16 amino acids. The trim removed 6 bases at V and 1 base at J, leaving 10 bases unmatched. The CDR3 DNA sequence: TGTGCCAGCAGGGCAGGGGGCCCCCTCGTCCAAGAGACCCAGTACTTC. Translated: CASRAGGPLVQETQYF.

The CDR3 sequence: CAGGGRLNQPQHF. The CDR3 DNA is TGTGCCGGAGGCGGCAGGTTAAATCAGCCCCAGCATTTT. This chain uses TRBV19 with TRBJ1-5; D not resolved. The V end was cut by 11 bases, the J end by 4 bases, with 15 bases between. The CDR3 is 13 residues long. CDR1 is LNHDA and CDR2 is SQIVND in the germline V gene (reference sequence).

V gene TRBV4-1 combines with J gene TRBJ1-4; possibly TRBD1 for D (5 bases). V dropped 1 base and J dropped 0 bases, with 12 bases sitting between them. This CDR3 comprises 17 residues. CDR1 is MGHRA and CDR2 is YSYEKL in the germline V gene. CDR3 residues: CASSQVRGSATNEKLFF. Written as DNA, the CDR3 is TGCGCCAGCAGCCAAGTCCGGGGGAGTGCAACTAATGAAAAACTGTTTTTT.

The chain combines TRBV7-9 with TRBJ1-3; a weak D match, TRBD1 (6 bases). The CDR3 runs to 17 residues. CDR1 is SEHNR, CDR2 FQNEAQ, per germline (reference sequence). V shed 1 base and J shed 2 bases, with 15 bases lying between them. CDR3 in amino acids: CASSLVRRGATGNTIYF. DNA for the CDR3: TGTGCCAGCAGCTTAGTCCGTCGGGGGGCTACTGGAAACACCATATATTTT.

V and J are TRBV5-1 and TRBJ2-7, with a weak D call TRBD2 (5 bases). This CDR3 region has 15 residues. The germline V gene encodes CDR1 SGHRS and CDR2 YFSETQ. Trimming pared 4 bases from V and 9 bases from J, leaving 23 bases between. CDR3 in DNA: TGCGCCAGCAGCCTCGGGGTGAAGGAAACCGACCGGCAGTACTTC. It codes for CASSLGVKETDRQYF. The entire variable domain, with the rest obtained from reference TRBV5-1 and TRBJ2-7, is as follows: KAGVTQTPRYLIKTRGQQVTLSCSPISGHRSVSWYQQTPGQGLQFLFEYFSETQRNKGNFPGRFSGRQFSNSRSEMNVSTLELGDSALYLCASSLGVKETDRQYFGPGTRLTVT.

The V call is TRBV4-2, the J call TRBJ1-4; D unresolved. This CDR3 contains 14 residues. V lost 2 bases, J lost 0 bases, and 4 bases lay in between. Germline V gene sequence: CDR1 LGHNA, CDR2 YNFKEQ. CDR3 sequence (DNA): TGTGCCAGCAGCCAACTTGCAACTAATGAAAAACTGTTTTTT. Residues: CASSQLATNEKLFF.

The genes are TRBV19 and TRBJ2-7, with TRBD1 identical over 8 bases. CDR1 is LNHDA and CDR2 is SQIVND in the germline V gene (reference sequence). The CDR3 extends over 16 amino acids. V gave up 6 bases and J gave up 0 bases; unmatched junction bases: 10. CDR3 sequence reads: CASSRQGIGASYEQYF. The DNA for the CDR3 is TGTGCCAGTAGCCGACAGGGGATCGGGGCCTCCTACGAGCAGTACTTC.

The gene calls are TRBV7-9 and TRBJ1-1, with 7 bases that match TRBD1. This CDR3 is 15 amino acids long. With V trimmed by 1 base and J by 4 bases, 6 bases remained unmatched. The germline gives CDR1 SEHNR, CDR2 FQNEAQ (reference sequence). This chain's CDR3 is CASSLGQGGGTEAFF. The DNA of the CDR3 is TGTGCCAGCAGCTTAGGACAGGGAGGTGGCACTGAAGCTTTCTTT.

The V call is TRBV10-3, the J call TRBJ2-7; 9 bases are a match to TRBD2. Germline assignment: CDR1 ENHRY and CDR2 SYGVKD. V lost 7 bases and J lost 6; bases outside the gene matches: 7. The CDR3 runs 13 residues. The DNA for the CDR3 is TGTGCCATCACCGGGACTAGCTCCCGCGAGCAGTACTTC. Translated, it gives CAITGTSSREQYF.

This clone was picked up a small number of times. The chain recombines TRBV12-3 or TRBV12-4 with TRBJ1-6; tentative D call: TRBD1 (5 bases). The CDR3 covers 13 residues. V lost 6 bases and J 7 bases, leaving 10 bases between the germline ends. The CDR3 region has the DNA TGTGCCAGCAGCCGCCGACAGAATTCACCCCTCCACTTT. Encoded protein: CASSRRQNSPLHF.

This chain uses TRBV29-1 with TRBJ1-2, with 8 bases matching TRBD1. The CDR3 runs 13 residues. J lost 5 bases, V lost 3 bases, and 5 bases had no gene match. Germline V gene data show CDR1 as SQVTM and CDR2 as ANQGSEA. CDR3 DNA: TGCAGCGTTGATTCAGGGGGCGGGTATGGCTACACCTTC. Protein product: CSVDSGGGYGYTF.

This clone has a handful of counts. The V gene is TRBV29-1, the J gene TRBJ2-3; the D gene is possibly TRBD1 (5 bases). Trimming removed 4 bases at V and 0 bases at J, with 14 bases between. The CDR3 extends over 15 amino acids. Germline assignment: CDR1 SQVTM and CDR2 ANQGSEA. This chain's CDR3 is CSVVLWGTSTDTQYF. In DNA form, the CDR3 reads TGCAGCGTTGTATTATGGGGCACTAGCACAGATACGCAGTATTTT.

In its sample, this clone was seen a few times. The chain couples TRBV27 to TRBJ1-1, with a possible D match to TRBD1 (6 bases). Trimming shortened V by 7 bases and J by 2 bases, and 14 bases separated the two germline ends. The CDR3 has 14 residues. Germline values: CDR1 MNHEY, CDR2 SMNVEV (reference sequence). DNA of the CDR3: TGTGCCAGCACTTGGACTGGGACAAACACTGAAGCTTTCTTT. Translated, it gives CASTWTGTNTEAFF.

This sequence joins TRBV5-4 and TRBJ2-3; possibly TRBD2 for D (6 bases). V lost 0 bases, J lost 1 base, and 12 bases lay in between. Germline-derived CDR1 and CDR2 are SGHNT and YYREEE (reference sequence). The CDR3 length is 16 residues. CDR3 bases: TGTGCCAGCAGCTTGGAGACGGGAGTGGGCACAGATACGCAGTATTTT. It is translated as CASSLETGVGTDTQYF.

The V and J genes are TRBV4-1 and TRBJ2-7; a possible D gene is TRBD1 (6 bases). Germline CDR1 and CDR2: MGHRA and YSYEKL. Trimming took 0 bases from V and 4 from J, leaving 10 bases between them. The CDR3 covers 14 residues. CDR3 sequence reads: CASSQEGTTYEQYF. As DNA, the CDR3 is TGCGCCAGCAGCCAAGAGGGGACAACTTACGAGCAGTACTTC.

CDR3 coding DNA: TGTGCCAGCAGCTACCGGGACAGTGCTGAAGCTTTCTTT. Translating gives CASSYRDSAEAFF. The chain joins TRBV7-6 to TRBJ1-1; 7 bases are shared with TRBD1. After removal of 4 bases from V and 6 bases from J, the junction contained 5 bases not matched to a gene. In germline, CDR1 is SGHVS, CDR2 FNYEAQ. CDR3 length equals 13 residues.

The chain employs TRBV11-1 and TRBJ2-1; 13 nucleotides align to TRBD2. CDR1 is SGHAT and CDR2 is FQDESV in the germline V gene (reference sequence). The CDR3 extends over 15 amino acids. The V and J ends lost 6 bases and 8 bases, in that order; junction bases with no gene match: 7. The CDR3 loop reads CASRRLAGGLDEQFF. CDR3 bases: TGTGCCAGCAGGCGACTAGCGGGAGGCCTGGATGAGCAGTTCTTC.

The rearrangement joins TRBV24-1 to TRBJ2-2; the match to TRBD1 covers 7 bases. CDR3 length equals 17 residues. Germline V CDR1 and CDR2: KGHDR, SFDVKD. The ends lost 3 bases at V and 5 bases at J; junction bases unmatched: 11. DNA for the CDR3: TGTGCCACCAGTGATGACCCCCGGCGACAGGGAACCGGGGAGCTGTTTTTT. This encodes CATSDDPRRQGTGELFF.

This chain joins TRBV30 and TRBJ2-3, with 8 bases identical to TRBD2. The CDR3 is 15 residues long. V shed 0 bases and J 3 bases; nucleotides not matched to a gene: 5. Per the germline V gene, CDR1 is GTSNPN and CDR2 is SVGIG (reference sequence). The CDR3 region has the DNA TGTGCCTGGAGTGTACGGGGGGGGCGGACAGATACGCAGTATTTT. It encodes CAWSVRGGRTDTQYF.

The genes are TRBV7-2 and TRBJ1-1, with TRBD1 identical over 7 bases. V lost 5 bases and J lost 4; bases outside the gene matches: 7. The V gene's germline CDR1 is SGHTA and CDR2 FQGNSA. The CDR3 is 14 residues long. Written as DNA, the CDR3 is TGTGCCAGCAGCCCGAGCTACAGGGGCACTGAAGCTTTCTTT. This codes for CASSPSYRGTEAFF.

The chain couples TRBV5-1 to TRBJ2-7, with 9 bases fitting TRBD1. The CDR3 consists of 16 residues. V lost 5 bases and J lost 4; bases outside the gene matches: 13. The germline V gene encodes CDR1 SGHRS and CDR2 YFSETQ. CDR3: CASRRDSGTGNYEQYF. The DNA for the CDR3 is TGCGCCAGCAGACGGGATTCCGGGACAGGGAATTACGAGCAGTACTTC.

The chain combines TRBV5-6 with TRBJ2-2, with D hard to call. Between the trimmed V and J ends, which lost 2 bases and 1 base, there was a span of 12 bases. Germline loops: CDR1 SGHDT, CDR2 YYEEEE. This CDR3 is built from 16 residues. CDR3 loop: CASSFNMPQNTGELFF. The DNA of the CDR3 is TGTGCCAGCAGCTTCAACATGCCGCAGAACACCGGGGAGCTGTTTTTT.

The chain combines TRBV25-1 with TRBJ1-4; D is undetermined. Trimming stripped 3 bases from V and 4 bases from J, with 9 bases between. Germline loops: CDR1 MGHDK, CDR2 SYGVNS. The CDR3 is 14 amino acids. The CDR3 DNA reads TGTGCCAGCAGTGAGTTCGGTTATAATGAAAAACTGTTTTTT. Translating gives CASSEFGYNEKLFF.

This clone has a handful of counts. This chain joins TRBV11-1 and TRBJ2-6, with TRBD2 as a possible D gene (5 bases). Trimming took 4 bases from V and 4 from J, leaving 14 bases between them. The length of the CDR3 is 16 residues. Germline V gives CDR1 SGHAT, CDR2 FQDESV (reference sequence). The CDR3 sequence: CASSSGVGAGANVLTF. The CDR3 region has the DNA TGTGCCAGCAGCTCTGGGGTGGGAGCAGGGGCCAACGTCCTGACTTTC.

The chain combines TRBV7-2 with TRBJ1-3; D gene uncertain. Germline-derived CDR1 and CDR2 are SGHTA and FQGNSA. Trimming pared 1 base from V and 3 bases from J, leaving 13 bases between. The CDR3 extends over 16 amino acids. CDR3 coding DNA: TGTGCCAGCAGCTTAGGTGCGCATTCCGATGGAAACACCATATATTTT. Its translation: CASSLGAHSDGNTIYF.

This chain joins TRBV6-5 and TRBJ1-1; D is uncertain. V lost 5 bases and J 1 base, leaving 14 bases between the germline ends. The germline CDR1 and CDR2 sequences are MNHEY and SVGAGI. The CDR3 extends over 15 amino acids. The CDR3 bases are TGTGCCAGCAGTCCCCCCGGGCGGGCGAACACTGAAGCTTTCTTT. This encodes CASSPPGRANTEAFF.

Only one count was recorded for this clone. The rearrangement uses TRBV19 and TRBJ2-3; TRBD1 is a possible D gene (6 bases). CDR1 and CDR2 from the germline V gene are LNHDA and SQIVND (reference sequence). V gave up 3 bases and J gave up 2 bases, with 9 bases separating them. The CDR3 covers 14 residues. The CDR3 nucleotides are TGTGCCAGTAGTATCGGACAGCCCACAGATACGCAGTATTTT. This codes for CASSIGQPTDTQYF.